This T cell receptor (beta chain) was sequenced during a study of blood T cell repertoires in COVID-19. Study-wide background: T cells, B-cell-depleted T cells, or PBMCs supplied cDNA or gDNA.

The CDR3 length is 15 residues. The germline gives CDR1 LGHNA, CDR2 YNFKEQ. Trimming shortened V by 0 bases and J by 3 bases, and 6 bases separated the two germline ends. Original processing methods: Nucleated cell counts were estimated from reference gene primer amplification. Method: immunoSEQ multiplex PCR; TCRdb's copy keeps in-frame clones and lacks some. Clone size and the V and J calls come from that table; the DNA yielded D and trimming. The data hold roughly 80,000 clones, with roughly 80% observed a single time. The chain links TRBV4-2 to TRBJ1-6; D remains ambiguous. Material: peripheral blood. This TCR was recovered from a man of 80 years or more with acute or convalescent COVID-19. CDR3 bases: TGTGCCAGCAGCCAAGATGTCAGCTATAATTCACCCCTCCACTTT. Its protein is CASSQDVSYNSPLHF.